Each of the 30 T cell receptor beta chains below was sequenced from the same sample in a study of vaccination and CD4 T cells after COVID-19. Treatment indicated: approximately nine-day PBMC culture with coronavirus spike peptide pools or control peptides (ViraFEST assay). These TCRs' antigens remain unknown. Sequence data for DNA of cultured CD4+ T cells were generated by the Oncomine TCR Beta short-read assay. TCRdb passed the PCR reads through MiXCR, listing each CDR3 protein once. The top ten hold around 12% of the sample, which has 15,000 to 20,000 distinct CDR3 sequences, about 63% seen once. Sequencing was carried out using CD4+ T cells from blood, cultured in vitro. The receptors originated from a human donor who had recovered from COVID-19.

V and J are TRBV6-2 or TRBV6-3 and TRBJ2-1; the match to TRBD2 covers 7 bases. Germline V gene sequence: CDR1 MNHEY, CDR2 SVGEGT. With 4 bases clipped from V and 0 bases from J, the junction kept 9 bases outside the gene matches. This CDR3 has 17 amino acids. The DNA for the CDR3 is TGTGCCAGCAGTTTTACTTTGGGACTAAGCTCCTACAATGAGCAGTTCTTC. Residues: CASSFTLGLSSYNEQFF.

The sample holds a few counts of this clonotype. The chain carries TRBV15 and TRBJ2-1; D remains unclear. Trimming pared 0 bases from V and 7 bases from J, leaving 10 bases between. CDR3 size: 14 residues. In germline, CDR1 is LNHNV, CDR2 YYDKDF (reference sequence). CDR3 region: CATSRDPPGNEQFF. DNA for the CDR3: TGTGCCACCAGCAGAGATCCCCCTGGGAATGAGCAGTTCTTC.

This chain uses TRBV15 with TRBJ1-4; unclear D gene. Trimming removed 3 bases at V and 8 bases at J, with 7 bases between. The CDR3 consists of 12 residues. CDR1 is LNHNV and CDR2 is YYDKDF in the germline V gene (reference sequence). CDR3 region: CATSRASEKLFF. The CDR3 DNA reads as TGTGCCACCAGCAGGGCCTCGGAAAAACTGTTTTTT.

This clonotype appeared a few times. The chain uses TRBV12-3 or TRBV12-4 and TRBJ2-1; D may be TRBD1 or TRBD2 (5 bases each). The CDR3 loop spans 13 amino acids. The V end was cut by 5 bases, the J end by 5 bases, with 10 bases between. For the CDR3, the DNA is TGTGCCAGCAGTCCCGGGACGGACAATGAGCAGTTCTTC. Residues: CASSPGTDNEQFF.

V usage is TRBV7-2 and J usage is TRBJ2-4; no definite D call. Germline V gives CDR1 SGHTA, CDR2 FQGNSA. Trimming removed 4 bases from V and 6 bases from J, with 4 bases in between. The CDR3 contains 11 residues. The CDR3 DNA sequence: TGTGCCAGCAGCTCTGGAAACATTCAGTACTTC. Translated: CASSSGNIQYF.

The rearrangement uses TRBV11-2 and TRBJ1-5; D remains unclear. Looked up from germline, CDR1 is SGHAT and CDR2 is FQNNGV. V was trimmed by 3 bases and J by 2 bases, leaving 11 bases between them. The CDR3 sequence is 15 residues long. Written as DNA, the CDR3 is TGTGCCAGCAGCTTTGGCAGCATCGGCAATCAGCCCCAGCATTTT. Protein product: CASSFGSIGNQPQHF. Supplemented by reference TRBV11-2 and TRBJ1-5, the full variable domain reads EAGVAQSPRYKIIEKRQSVAFWCNPISGHATLYWYQQILGQGPKLLIQFQNNGVVDDSQLPKDRFSAERLKGVDSTLKIQPAKLEDSAVYLCASSFGSIGNQPQHFGDGTRLSIL.

The chain combines TRBV28 with TRBJ1-2; the D gene is possibly TRBD1 (5 bases). The CDR3 length is 14 residues. Trimming shortened V by 3 bases and J by 1 base, and 9 bases separated the two germline ends. Germline V gene lookup returns CDR1 MDHEN and CDR2 SYDVKM. This CDR3 is CASSLIQGNYGYTF. For the CDR3, the DNA is TGTGCCAGCAGTTTGATTCAGGGTAACTATGGCTACACCTTC.

The gene calls are TRBV15 and TRBJ2-2; unclear D gene. CDR3 size: 14 residues. V gave up 3 bases and J gave up 1 base, with 6 bases separating them. Germline lookup yields CDR1 LNHNV and CDR2 YYDKDF (reference sequence). CDR3: CATSSMRNTGELFF. DNA of the CDR3: TGTGCCACCAGCAGTATGCGGAACACCGGGGAGCTGTTTTTT.

This clonotype has a handful of counts. The chain combines TRBV7-9 with TRBJ1-1; tentative D call: TRBD1 (6 bases). Between the trimmed V and J ends, which lost 5 bases and 5 bases, there was a span of 15 bases. This CDR3 region has 14 residues. Germline V CDR1 and CDR2: SEHNR, FQNEAQ (reference sequence). The CDR3 sequence is CASSEKGGRTEAFF. The CDR3 region has the DNA TGTGCCAGCAGCGAAAAAGGGGGGCGGACTGAAGCTTTCTTT.

The chain recombines TRBV11-3 with TRBJ2-5; TRBD1 aligns across 10 bases. This CDR3 is 14 amino acids long. J was trimmed by 5 bases and V by 9 bases; bases with no gene match: 9. Germline assignment: CDR1 SGHNT and CDR2 YENEEA. CDR3 protein: CASMGQGLAETQYF. CDR3 in DNA: TGTGCCAGTATGGGACAGGGGTTAGCTGAGACCCAGTACTTC.

This sequence joins TRBV10-1 and TRBJ1-6; D is perhaps TRBD1 (6 bases). Trimming left V 5 bases short and J 0 bases short, with 14 bases between. There are 17 residues in the CDR3. The germline CDR1 and CDR2 sequences are WNHNN and SYGVQD (reference sequence). CDR3 protein: CASSRQATSSYNSPLHF. The CDR3 nucleotides are TGCGCCAGCAGTAGACAGGCGACGAGCTCCTATAATTCACCCCTCCACTTT.

This clonotype has only a few counts. CDR3 sequence: CASSIQETVSPLHF. The CDR3 region has the DNA TGTGCCAGTAGTATTCAGGAAACGGTTTCACCCCTCCACTTT. The chain combines TRBV19 with TRBJ1-6; D unclear. With 3 bases removed from V and 9 bases from J, the gap between germline ends came to 12 bases. The length of the CDR3 is 14 residues. Germline V gene sequence: CDR1 LNHDA, CDR2 SQIVND (reference sequence).

The rearrangement uses TRBV11-2 and TRBJ2-1; D is undetermined. Deletions cut 1 base from V and 2 bases from J, with 15 bases between. The CDR3 is 17 residues long. CDR1 is SGHAT, CDR2 FQNNGV, per germline. This chain's CDR3 is CASSLGLGLRPYNEQFF. In nucleotides, the CDR3 is TGTGCCAGCAGCTTAGGGTTGGGTTTGAGGCCCTACAATGAGCAGTTCTTC.

V usage is TRBV2 and J usage is TRBJ2-7; a possible D gene is TRBD2 (6 bases). The CDR3 loop spans 12 amino acids. Germline V gene sequence: CDR1 SNHLY, CDR2 FYNNEI. Trimming shortened V by 6 bases and J by 4 bases, and 10 bases separated the two germline ends. The CDR3 DNA reads TGTGCCAGCAGGTCCGGGGGTTACGAGCAGTACTTC. It translates to CASRSGGYEQYF.

This chain uses TRBV20-1 with TRBJ1-6; D not certain. Germline CDR1 DFQATT, CDR2 SNEGSKA (reference sequence). This CDR3 is built from 15 residues. V dropped 0 bases and J dropped 2 bases, with 8 bases sitting between them. For the CDR3, the DNA is TGCAGTGCTAGAGATCCCAGCACCTATAATTCACCCCTCCACTTT. The encoded protein is CSARDPSTYNSPLHF.

This rearrangement joins TRBV12-3 or TRBV12-4 to TRBJ2-7; the match to TRBD2 covers 7 bases. There are 14 residues in the CDR3. V lost 3 bases and J lost 3; bases outside the gene matches: 5. The CDR3 sequence is CASSFGRGGYEQYF. The CDR3 region has the DNA TGTGCCAGCAGTTTTGGGAGGGGAGGCTACGAGCAGTACTTC.

This chain joins TRBV6-1 and TRBJ2-6, with a possible D match to TRBD2 (6 bases). Trimming pared 7 bases from V and 4 bases from J, leaving 26 bases between. Germline lookup yields CDR1 MNHNS and CDR2 SASEGT. The CDR3 is made up of 19 amino acids. The CDR3 loop is CASTNRALRRALGANVLTF. For the CDR3, the DNA is TGTGCCAGCACCAACCGGGCCCTCAGGAGGGCTCTGGGGGCCAACGTCCTGACTTTC.

The gene calls are TRBV12-3 or TRBV12-4 and TRBJ1-1; D remains unclear. V was clipped by 9 bases and J by 11 bases, with 16 bases between them. CDR3 length: 11 amino acids. CDR3 in DNA: TGTGCCAGTCTCCACAGAGAAGCGGCTTTCTTT. It encodes CASLHREAAFF.

The V and J genes are TRBV5-1 and TRBJ2-6; the match to TRBD1 covers 11 bases. CDR3 length equals 16 residues. CDR1 is SGHRS, CDR2 YFSETQ, per germline. After removal of 7 bases from V and 0 bases from J, the junction contained 3 bases not matched to a gene. CDR3 protein: CASWTGGRSGANVLTF. The CDR3 bases are TGCGCCAGCTGGACAGGGGGCCGCTCTGGGGCCAACGTCCTGACTTTC.

The CDR3 DNA reads TGTGCCAGCAGTGCACGGCTAACCTCCCAAAACACCGGGGAGCTGTTTTTT. As protein: CASSARLTSQNTGELFF. The chain couples TRBV27 to TRBJ2-2; D ambiguous. CDR3 length: 17 amino acids. The V end was cut by 5 bases, the J end by 2 bases, with 18 bases between. Germline V gives CDR1 MNHEY, CDR2 SMNVEV (reference sequence).

This chain uses TRBV6-4 with TRBJ2-3; D is uncertain. The V and J ends lost 6 bases and 0 bases respectively, with 7 bases between them. The CDR3 covers 13 residues. Germline V gene lookup returns CDR1 MRHNA and CDR2 SNTAGT. The CDR3 coding sequence is TGTGCCAGCAGCTCAACTAGCACAGATACGCAGTATTTT. This translates into CASSSTSTDTQYF.

This clonotype occurred a few times. The V call is TRBV19, the J call TRBJ1-2; possible D gene TRBD1, 5 bases. CDR1 and CDR2 (germline): LNHDA, SQIVND (reference sequence). Between the trimmed V and J ends, which lost 0 bases and 8 bases, there was a span of 19 bases. CDR3 length equals 16 residues. The CDR3 bases are TGTGCCAGTAGTATAGAGCCGGGACGCGGAGGTCTCGGCTACACCTTC. Its protein is CASSIEPGRGGLGYTF. Together with reference TRBV19 and TRBJ1-2, the CDR3 gives the full variable domain: DGGITQSPKYLFRKEGQNVTLSCEQNLNHDAMYWYRQDPGQGLRLIYYSQIVNDFQKGDIAEGYSVSREKKESFPLTVTSAQKNPTAFYLCASSIEPGRGGLGYTFGSGTRLTVV.

This chain links TRBV24-1 with TRBJ2-1; D might be TRBD1 or TRBD2, each matching 6 bases. Germline V gene lookup returns CDR1 KGHDR and CDR2 SFDVKD. Trimming shortened V by 5 bases and J by 1 base, and 20 bases separated the two germline ends. This CDR3 has 18 amino acids. The DNA for the CDR3 is TGTGCCACCAGTGCCCTCAAAGGGGGGAGCGGATCCTACAATGAGCAGTTCTTC. Amino acid sequence: CATSALKGGSGSYNEQFF.

This chain links TRBV27 with TRBJ1-1, with D tentatively TRBD1 (6 bases). With 1 base removed from V and 0 bases from J, the gap between germline ends came to 27 bases. The CDR3 has 21 residues. The V gene's germline CDR1 is MNHEY and CDR2 SMNVEV (reference sequence). The chain's CDR3 is CASSLWGPGRGTASMNTEAFF. CDR3 in DNA: TGTGCCAGCAGTTTATGGGGGCCGGGGCGGGGGACCGCGTCGATGAACACTGAAGCTTTCTTT.

This chain connects TRBV7-9 to TRBJ2-5; 7 bases map to TRBD2. After removal of 3 bases from V and 3 bases from J, the junction contained 7 bases not matched to a gene. The CDR3 extends over 15 amino acids. In germline, CDR1 is SEHNR, CDR2 FQNEAQ (reference sequence). The CDR3 here is CASSFDGTTKETQYF. The CDR3 DNA is TGTGCCAGCAGCTTTGACGGGACTACCAAAGAGACCCAGTACTTC.

This clonotype was picked up a small number of times. The V call is TRBV6-2 or TRBV6-3, the J call TRBJ1-2, with D unresolved. The CDR3 contains 14 residues. Per the germline V gene, CDR1 is MNHEY and CDR2 is SVGEGT. With 6 bases removed from V and 0 bases from J, the gap between germline ends came to 11 bases. CDR3 sequence: CASSVTGSNYGYTF. Written as DNA, the CDR3 is TGTGCCAGCAGCGTAACCGGGTCTAACTATGGCTACACCTTC.

Here the CDR3 reads CASSWGRGRGEKLFF. The CDR3 bases are TGCGCCAGCAGCTGGGGACGGGGGCGCGGTGAAAAACTGTTTTTT. The V call is TRBV5-1, the J call TRBJ1-4, with D possibly matching TRBD1 (6 bases). In germline, CDR1 is SGHRS, CDR2 YFSETQ. V lost 3 bases, J lost 7 bases, and 16 bases lay in between. The CDR3 contains 15 residues.

V is TRBV19 and J is TRBJ2-7, with 8 bases fitting TRBD2. The germline gives CDR1 LNHDA, CDR2 SQIVND (reference sequence). The junction had 6 bases not matched to a gene; V was cut back by 1 base and J by 4 bases. This CDR3 comprises 15 residues. The CDR3 protein is CASSIVAGGVYEQYF. DNA for the CDR3: TGTGCCAGTAGTATAGTGGCCGGGGGGGTATACGAGCAGTACTTC.

This chain connects TRBV28 to TRBJ1-5; D call uncertain. The V gene's germline CDR1 is MDHEN and CDR2 SYDVKM. V was cut by 4 bases and J by 6 bases, with 13 bases left in between. The CDR3 has 14 amino acids. CDR3 sequence: CASSSQGGLQPQHF. CDR3 coding DNA: TGTGCCAGCAGTTCCCAAGGCGGTCTTCAGCCCCAGCATTTT.

The chain is built from TRBV7-6 and TRBJ2-2, with D possibly being TRBD1 or TRBD2 (5 bases each). The CDR3 runs to 15 residues. V was trimmed by 5 bases and J by 5 bases, leaving 15 bases between them. Germline V lookup: CDR1 SGHVS, CDR2 FNYEAQ. CDR3 nucleotide sequence: TGTGCCAGCAGCGCGACGTGGGGACGGACCGGGGAGCTGTTTTTT. This sequence encodes CASSATWGRTGELFF.